Only a few counts were recorded for the clone carrying this TCR beta chain. The data originate from a study of response to subunit inactivated influenza vaccine. Germline-derived CDR1 and CDR2 are SGHDT and YYEEEE. CDR3 size: 13 residues. V shed 1 base and J shed 3 bases, with 7 bases lying between them. TCRdb independently ran MiXCR on the RT-PCR reads; one entry per CDR3 protein. Of 550,000 to 600,000 distinct CDR3 sequences listed, approximately 12% are singletons. The sample was PBMCs from blood, taken on the day of vaccination. The sequence came from a man aged 45-65 years who received an inactivated influenza vaccine. This rearrangement joins TRBV5-6 to TRBJ2-5; no clear D gene. The CDR3 coding sequence is TGTGCCAGCAGCTTGATTTTAAAAGAGACCCAGTACTTC. Encoded protein: CASSLILKETQYF. Using reference TRBV5-6 and TRBJ2-5 for the parts outside the CDR3, the full variable domain is DAGVTQSPTHLIKTRGQQVTLRCSPKSGHDTVSWYQQALGQGPQFIFQYYEEEERQRGNFPDRFSGHQFPNYSSELNVNALLLGDSALYLCASSLILKETQYFGPGTRLLVL.